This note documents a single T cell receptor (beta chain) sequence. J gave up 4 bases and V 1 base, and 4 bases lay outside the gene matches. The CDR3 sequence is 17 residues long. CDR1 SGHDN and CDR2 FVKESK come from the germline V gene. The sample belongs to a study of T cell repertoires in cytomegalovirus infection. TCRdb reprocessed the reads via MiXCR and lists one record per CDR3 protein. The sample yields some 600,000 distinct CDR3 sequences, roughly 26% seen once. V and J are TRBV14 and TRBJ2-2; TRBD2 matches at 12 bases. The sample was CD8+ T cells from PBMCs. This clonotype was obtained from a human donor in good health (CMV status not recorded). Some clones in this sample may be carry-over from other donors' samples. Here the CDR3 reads CASSQGLAGEFTGELFF. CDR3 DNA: TGTGCCAGCAGCCAAGGACTAGCGGGGGAGTTCACCGGGGAGCTGTTTTTT. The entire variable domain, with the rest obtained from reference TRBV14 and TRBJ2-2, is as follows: EAGVTQFPSHSVIEKGQTVTLRCDPISGHDNLYWYRRVMGKEIKFLLHFVKESKQDESGMPNNRFLAERTGGTYSTLKVQPAELEDSGVYFCASSQGLAGEFTGELFFGEGSRLTVL.